These T cell receptor beta chains were read from a single sample in a study of T cells in Graves' hyperthyroidism and ophthalmopathy. TCRdb re-called the multiplex PCR reads with MiXCR, one entry per CDR3 protein. This table holds over 550,000 distinct CDR3 sequences, approximately 15% found once. Sample: blood. Receptors were obtained from a woman between 18 and 29 years old with Graves' hyperthyroidism. Each CDR3 is given with its conserved first and last residue. The order of the fields is clone size, D gene, V gene, J gene, CDR3 DNA, CDR3 protein. The D gene is left open where the match is weak. Size is stated for part of the rows, as once, few or many counts, or as a class when the clone is expanded.

many,-,TRBV7-2,TRBJ2-1,TGTGCCAGCAGACCCGGGTACTACAATGAGCAGTTCTTC,CASRPGYYNEQFF
-,-,TRBV9,TRBJ2-6,TGTGCCAGCAGCGTAGAGGCAGCCCTCTCTGGGGCCAACGTCCTGACTTTC,CASSVEAALSGANVLTF
-,TRBD1,TRBV24-1,TRBJ2-5,TGTGCCACCAGTAAGGGACAGCAAGAGACCCAGTACTTC,CATSKGQQETQYF
many,-,TRBV2,TRBJ1-1,TGTGCCAGCAAGAGCGATATGAACACTGAAGCTTTCTTT,CASKSDMNTEAFF
few,-,TRBV16,TRBJ2-3,TGTGCCAGCAATATAGCTCGGGACTCTGGCACAGATACGCAGTATTTT,CASNIARDSGTDTQYF
few,TRBD2,TRBV12-3/TRBV12-4,TRBJ2-7,TGTGCCAGCAGTTGGGGGGGGGTGGTCGACGAGCAGTACTTC,CASSWGGVVDEQYF
-,-,TRBV4-1,TRBJ1-4,TGCGCCAGCAGCCAACCCCGCTTGGGTGGCAAGGGGGGTGAAAAACTGTTTTTT,CASSQPRLGGKGGEKLFF
many,TRBD1,TRBV2,TRBJ1-5,TGTGCCAGCAGTTCGACAGGGTTGATCGGGCCCCAGCATTTT,CASSSTGLIGPQHF
few,-,TRBV6-2/TRBV6-3,TRBJ1-6,TGTGCCAGCCAGTTACGAAGCTCCTATAATTCACCCCTCCACTTT,CASQLRSSYNSPLHF
few,-,TRBV6-2/TRBV6-3,TRBJ2-5,TGTGCCAGCAGTTACCCAGGGCTCCAAGAGACCCAGTACTTC,CASSYPGLQETQYF
few,TRBD1,TRBV19,TRBJ1-5,TGTGCCAGTAGTACGCCACAGGGGAGCAATCAGCCCCAGCATTTT,CASSTPQGSNQPQHF
many,TRBD2,TRBV6-2/TRBV6-3,TRBJ2-3,TGTGCCAGCAGTTACTCGACCAGCGGGAGAGGCACAGATACGCAGTATTTT,CASSYSTSGRGTDTQYF
many,-,TRBV12-3/TRBV12-4,TRBJ2-7,TGTGCCAGCAGCCATCCGGGACGGAAGACCTACGAGCAGTACTTC,CASSHPGRKTYEQYF
many,-,TRBV12-3/TRBV12-4,TRBJ2-1,TGTGCCAGCAGGGGCTTCAACAATGAGCAGTTCTTC,CASRGFNNEQFF
many,TRBD2,TRBV6-5,TRBJ2-2,TGTGCCAGCAGTCGATATGGGGTTGGACTAGCGGAGTCCACCGGGGAGCTGTTTTTT,CASSRYGVGLAESTGELFF
many,-,TRBV2,TRBJ1-2,TGTGCCAGCGCCCGGGCGGTTGATTATGGCTACACCTTC,CASARAVDYGYTF
few,-,TRBV11-3,TRBJ2-3,TGTGCCAGCAGCTCACTTGGGGTCACAGATACGCAGTATTTT,CASSSLGVTDTQYF